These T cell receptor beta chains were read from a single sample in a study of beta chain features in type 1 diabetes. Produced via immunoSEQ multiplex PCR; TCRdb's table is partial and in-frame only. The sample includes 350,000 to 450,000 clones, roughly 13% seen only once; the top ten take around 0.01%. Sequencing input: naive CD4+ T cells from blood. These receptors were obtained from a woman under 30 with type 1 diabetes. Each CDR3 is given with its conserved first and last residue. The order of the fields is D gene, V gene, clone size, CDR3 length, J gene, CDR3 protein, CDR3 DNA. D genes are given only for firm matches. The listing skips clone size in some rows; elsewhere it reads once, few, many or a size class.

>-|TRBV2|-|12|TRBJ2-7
CASGQATYEQYF
TGTGCCAGCGGCCAGGCGACCTACGAGCAGTACTTC
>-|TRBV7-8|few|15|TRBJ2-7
CASSLEGGDSYEQYF
TGTGCCAGCAGCTTAGAAGGCGGGGACTCCTACGAGCAGTACTTC
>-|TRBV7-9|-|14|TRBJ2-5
CASSRPGQQETQYF
TGTGCCAGCAGCCGCCCGGGACAACAAGAGACCCAGTACTTC
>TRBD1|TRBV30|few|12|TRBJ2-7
CAWSVGGHEQYF
TGTGCCTGGAGTGTAGGGGGCCACGAGCAGTACTTC
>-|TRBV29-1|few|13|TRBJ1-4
CSVGGQTGEKLFF
TGCAGCGTTGGGGGGCAAACGGGTGAAAAACTGTTTTTT
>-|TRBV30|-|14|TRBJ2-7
CAWSTIGLAYEQYF
TGTGCCTGGAGCACCATTGGGCTAGCTTACGAGCAGTACTTC
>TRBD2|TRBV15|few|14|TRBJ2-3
CATSAGLAGDTQYF
TGTGCCACCAGCGCTGGACTAGCGGGAGATACGCAGTATTTT
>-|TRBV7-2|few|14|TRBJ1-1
CASSFSQGATEAFF
TGTGCCAGCAGCTTCTCCCAGGGCGCGACGGAAGCTTTCTTT
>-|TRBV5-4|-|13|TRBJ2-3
CASSTTGTDTQYF
TGTGCCAGCAGCACCACAGGCACAGATACGCAGTATTTT
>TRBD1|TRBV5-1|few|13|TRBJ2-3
CASSQDRVDTQYF
TGCGCCAGCAGCCAGGACAGGGTGGATACGCAGTATTTT
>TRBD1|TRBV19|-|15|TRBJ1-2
CASSIGEDRGVGYTF
TGTGCCAGTAGTATAGGAGAAGACAGGGGAGTCGGCTACACCTTC
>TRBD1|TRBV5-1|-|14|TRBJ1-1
CASSFDRVNTEAFF
TGCGCCAGCAGCTTCGACAGGGTAAACACTGAAGCTTTCTTT
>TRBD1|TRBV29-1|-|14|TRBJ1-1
CSVQQGSVNTEAFF
TGCAGCGTTCAACAGGGGTCGGTGAACACTGAAGCTTTCTTT
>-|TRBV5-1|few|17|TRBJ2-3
CASSSNPTGAGTDTQYF
TGCGCCAGCAGCTCAAACCCGACAGGTGCCGGCACAGATACGCAGTATTTT
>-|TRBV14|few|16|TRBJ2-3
CASSQDLTRGRLTQYF
TGTGCCAGCAGCCAAGATCTCACGCGGGGCAGACTTACGCAGTATTTT
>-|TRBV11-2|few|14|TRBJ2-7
CASSLLPRNYEQYF
TGTGCCAGCAGCTTATTGCCCAGGAATTACGAGCAGTACTTC
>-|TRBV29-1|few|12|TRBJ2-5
CSVDRGRETQYF
TGCAGCGTTGACAGGGGTAGAGAGACCCAGTACTTC
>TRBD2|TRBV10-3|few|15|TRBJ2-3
CAISDIAGGTDTQYF
TGTGCCATCAGTGACATAGCGGGAGGCACAGATACGCAGTATTTT
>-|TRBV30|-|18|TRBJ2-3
CAWSANLWGQGSTDTQYF
TGTGCCTGGAGTGCAAACCTCTGGGGGCAGGGTAGCACAGATACGCAGTATTTT
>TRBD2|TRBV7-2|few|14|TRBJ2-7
CASSASGSNYEQYF
TGTGCCAGCAGCGCTAGCGGGAGCAACTACGAGCAGTACTTC
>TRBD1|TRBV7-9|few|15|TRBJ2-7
CASSLEIVGGHEQYF
TGTGCCAGCAGCTTAGAGATTGTAGGGGGCCACGAGCAGTACTTC
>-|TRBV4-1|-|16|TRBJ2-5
CASSQERGLVRSTQYF
TGCGCCAGCAGCCAAGAAAGGGGATTAGTGAGGTCGACCCAGTACTTC
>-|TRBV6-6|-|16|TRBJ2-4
CASRQQVGGAKNIQYF
TGTGCCAGCAGGCAACAGGTTGGGGGGGCCAAAAACATTCAGTACTTC
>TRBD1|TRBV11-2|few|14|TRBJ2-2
CASSRQGNTGELFF
TGTGCCAGCAGCCGACAGGGTAACACCGGGGAGCTGTTTTTT
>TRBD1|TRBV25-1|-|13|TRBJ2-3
CASSDAVGTAQYF
TGTGCCAGCAGTGATGCCGTCGGGACAGCGCAGTATTTT
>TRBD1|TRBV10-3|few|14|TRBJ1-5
CAISEGQGTQPQHF
TGTGCCATCAGTGAGGGACAGGGCACTCAGCCCCAGCATTTT
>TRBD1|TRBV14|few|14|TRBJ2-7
CASSQRQGSYEQYF
TGTGCCAGCAGCCAGAGACAGGGGTCCTACGAGCAGTACTTC
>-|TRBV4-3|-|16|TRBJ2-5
CASSQEGTGGGETQYF
TGCGCCAGCAGCCAAGAAGGAACCGGGGGTGGGGAGACCCAGTACTTC
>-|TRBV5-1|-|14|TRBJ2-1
CASSIPGQGMGQFF
TGCGCCAGCAGCATACCGGGACAAGGAATGGGGCAGTTCTTC
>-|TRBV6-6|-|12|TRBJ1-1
CASSGPRTEAFF
TGTGCCAGCAGTGGCCCCCGCACTGAAGCTTTCTTT
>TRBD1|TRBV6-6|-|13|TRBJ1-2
CASSKDRDVGYTF
TGTGCCAGCAGTAAAGACAGGGATGTGGGCTACACCTTC
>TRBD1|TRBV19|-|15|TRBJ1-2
CASSMEDRPLYGYTF
TGTGCCAGTAGTATGGAGGACAGGCCTCTCTATGGCTACACCTTC
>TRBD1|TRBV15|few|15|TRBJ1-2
CATSSPDRLPHGYTF
TGTGCCACCAGCTCACCGGACAGGCTCCCCCATGGCTACACCTTC
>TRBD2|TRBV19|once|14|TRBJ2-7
CASSSGAGSYEQYF
TGTGCCAGTAGTAGTGGAGCGGGGAGCTACGAGCAGTACTTC
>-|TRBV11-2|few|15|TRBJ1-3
CASRRRENYPNTIYF
TGTGCCAGCAGGCGGCGGGAAAATTACCCGAACACCATATATTTT
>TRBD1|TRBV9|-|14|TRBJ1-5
CASSAGDSYQPQHF
TGTGCCAGCAGCGCTGGGGACAGCTATCAGCCCCAGCATTTT
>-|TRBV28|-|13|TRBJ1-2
CASSRQGGYGYTF
TGTGCCAGCAGTCGTCAGGGAGGCTATGGCTACACCTTC
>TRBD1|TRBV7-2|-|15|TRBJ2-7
CASSFHGTGVYEQYF
TGTGCCAGCAGCTTCCACGGGACAGGGGTCTACGAGCAGTACTTC
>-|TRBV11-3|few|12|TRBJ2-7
CASRPGDGEQYF
TGTGCCAGCAGGCCGGGGGACGGTGAGCAGTACTTC
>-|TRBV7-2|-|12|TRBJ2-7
CASSLYGYEQYF
TGTGCCAGCAGCCTTTACGGGTACGAGCAGTACTTC
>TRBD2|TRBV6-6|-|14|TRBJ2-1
CASSLAGDYNEQFF
TGTGCCAGCAGTCTAGCGGGGGACTACAATGAGCAGTTCTTC
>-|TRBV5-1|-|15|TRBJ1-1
CASSLVPQPNTEAFF
TGCGCCAGCAGCTTGGTGCCACAGCCAAACACTGAAGCTTTCTTT
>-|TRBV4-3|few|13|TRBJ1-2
CASSQEVRYGYTF
TGCGCCAGCAGCCAAGAGGTGCGCTATGGCTACACCTTC
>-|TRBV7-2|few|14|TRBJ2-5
CASSLPRDKETQYF
TGTGCCAGCAGCTTACCCCGGGATAAAGAGACCCAGTACTTC
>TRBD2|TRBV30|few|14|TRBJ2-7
CACRSGRAAYEQYF
TGTGCCTGCCGTAGCGGGAGGGCCGCCTACGAGCAGTACTTC
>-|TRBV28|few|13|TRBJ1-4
CASNVIVNEKLFF
TGTGCCAGCAATGTGATAGTGAATGAAAAACTGTTTTTT
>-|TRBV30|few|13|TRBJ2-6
CAWGLGGANVLTF
TGTGCCTGGGGGCTTGGAGGGGCCAACGTCCTGACTTTC
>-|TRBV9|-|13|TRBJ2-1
CASSVEGRGEQFF
TGTGCCAGCAGCGTAGAAGGGAGAGGTGAGCAGTTCTTC
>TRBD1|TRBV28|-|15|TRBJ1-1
CASSLPGTENTEAFF
TGTGCCAGCAGTTTACCCGGGACAGAGAACACTGAAGCTTTCTTT
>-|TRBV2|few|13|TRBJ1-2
CASTREGVYGYTF
TGTGCCAGCACCAGGGAGGGGGTCTATGGCTACACCTTC
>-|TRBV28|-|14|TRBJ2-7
CASSLGQGVGEQYF
TGTGCCAGCAGTTTAGGTCAGGGCGTTGGGGAGCAGTACTTC
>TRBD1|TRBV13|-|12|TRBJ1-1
CASSLVRDRAFF
TGTGCCAGCAGCTTAGTCCGGGACAGAGCTTTCTTT
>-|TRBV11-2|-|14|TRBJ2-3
CASSPSRSTDTQYF
TGTGCCAGCAGCCCCTCTCGGAGCACAGATACGCAGTATTTT
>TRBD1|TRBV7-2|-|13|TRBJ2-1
CASSRGQVGEQFF
TGTGCCAGCAGCCGCGGACAGGTTGGTGAGCAGTTCTTC
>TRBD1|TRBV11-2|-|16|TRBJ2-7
CASRESPRGHPYEQYF
TGTGCCAGCAGGGAAAGTCCCAGGGGGCATCCGTACGAGCAGTACTTC
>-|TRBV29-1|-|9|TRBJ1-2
CSVEGLVSF
TGCAGCGTTGAAGGGCTGGTCTCCTTC
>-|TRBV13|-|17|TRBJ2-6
CASSLNPPGTGANVLTF
TGTGCCAGCAGCTTAAACCCACCCGGGACTGGGGCCAACGTCCTGACTTTC
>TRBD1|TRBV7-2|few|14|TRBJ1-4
CASSSGQRNEKLFF
TGTGCCAGCAGCTCGGGACAGCGTAATGAAAAACTGTTTTTT
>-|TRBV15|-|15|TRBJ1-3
CATSRQQGAGNTIYF
TGTGCCACCAGCAGACAACAGGGAGCTGGAAACACCATATATTTT